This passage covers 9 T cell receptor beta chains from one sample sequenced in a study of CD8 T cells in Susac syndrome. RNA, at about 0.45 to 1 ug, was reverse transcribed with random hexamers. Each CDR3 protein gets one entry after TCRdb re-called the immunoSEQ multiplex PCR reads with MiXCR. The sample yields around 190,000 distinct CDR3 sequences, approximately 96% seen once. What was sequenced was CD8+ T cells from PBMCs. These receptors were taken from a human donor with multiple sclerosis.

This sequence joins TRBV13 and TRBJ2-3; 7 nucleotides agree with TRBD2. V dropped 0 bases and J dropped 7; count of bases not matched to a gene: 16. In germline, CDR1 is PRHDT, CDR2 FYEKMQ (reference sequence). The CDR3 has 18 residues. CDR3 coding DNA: TGTGCCAGCAGCTTAGGCCTGCCTAGCGGAGGCACTGGATATACGCAGTATTTT. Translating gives CASSLGLPSGGTGYTQYF.

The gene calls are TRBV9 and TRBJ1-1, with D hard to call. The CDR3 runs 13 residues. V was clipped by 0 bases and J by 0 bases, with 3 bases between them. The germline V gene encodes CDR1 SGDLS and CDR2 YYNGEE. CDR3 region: CASSVDVNTEAFF. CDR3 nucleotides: TGTGCCAGCAGCGTAGACGTGAACACTGAAGCTTTCTTT.

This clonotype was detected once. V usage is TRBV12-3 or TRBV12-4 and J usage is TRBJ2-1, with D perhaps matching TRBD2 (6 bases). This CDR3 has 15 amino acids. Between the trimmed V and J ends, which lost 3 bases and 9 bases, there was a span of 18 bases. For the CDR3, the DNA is TGTGCCAGCAGTTTTTGGGGGGACTCTTTTCTTGAGCAGTTCTTC. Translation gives CASSFWGDSFLEQFF.

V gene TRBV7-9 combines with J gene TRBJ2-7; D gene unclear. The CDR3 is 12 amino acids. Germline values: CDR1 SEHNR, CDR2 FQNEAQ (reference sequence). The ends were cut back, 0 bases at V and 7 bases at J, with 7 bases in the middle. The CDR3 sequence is CASSLATEEQYF. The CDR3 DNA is TGTGCCAGCAGCTTAGCGACGGAAGAGCAGTACTTC.

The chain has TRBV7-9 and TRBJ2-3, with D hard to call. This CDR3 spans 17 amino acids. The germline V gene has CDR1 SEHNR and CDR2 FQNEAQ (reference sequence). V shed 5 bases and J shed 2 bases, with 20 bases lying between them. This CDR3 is CASSTRPGGAYTDTQYF. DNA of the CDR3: TGTGCCAGCAGCACTCGCCCAGGTGGCGCCTACACAGATACGCAGTATTTT.

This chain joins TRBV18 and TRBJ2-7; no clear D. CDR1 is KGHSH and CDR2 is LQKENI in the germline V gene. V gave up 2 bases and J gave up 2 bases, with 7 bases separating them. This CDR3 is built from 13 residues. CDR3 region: CASSPRATYEQYF. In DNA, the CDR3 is TGTGCCAGCTCACCAAGAGCCACCTACGAGCAGTACTTC.

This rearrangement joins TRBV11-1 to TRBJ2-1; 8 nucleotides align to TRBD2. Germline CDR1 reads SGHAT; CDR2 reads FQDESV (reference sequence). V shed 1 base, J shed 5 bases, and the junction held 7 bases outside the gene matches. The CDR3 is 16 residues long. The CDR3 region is CASSLGAGLGDNEQFF. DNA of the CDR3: TGTGCCAGCAGCTTAGGCGCGGGACTAGGGGACAATGAGCAGTTCTTC.

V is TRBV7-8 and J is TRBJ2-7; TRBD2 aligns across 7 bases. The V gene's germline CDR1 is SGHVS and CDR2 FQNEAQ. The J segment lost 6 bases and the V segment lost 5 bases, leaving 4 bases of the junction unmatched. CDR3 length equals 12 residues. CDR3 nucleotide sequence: TGTGCCAGCAGCATCGGGAGGCCCGAGCAGTACTTC. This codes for CASSIGRPEQYF.

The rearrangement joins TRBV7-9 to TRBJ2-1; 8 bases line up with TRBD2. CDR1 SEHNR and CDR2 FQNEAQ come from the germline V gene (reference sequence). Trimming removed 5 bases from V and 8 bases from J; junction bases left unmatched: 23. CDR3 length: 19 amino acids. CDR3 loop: CASSARDTLAGFSGDEQFF. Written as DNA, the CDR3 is TGTGCCAGCAGCGCCCGGGACACTTTAGCGGGATTCAGTGGGGATGAGCAGTTCTTC.